This entry is about one T cell receptor (beta chain). This CDR3 has 16 amino acids. Germline V gene lookup returns CDR1 MNHEY and CDR2 SMNVEV (reference sequence). V lost 3 bases to trimming and J lost 5 bases, with 19 bases between them. Profiling relied on immunoSEQ multiplex PCR, and the TCRdb table lists in-frame clones only, not all of them. The sample records around 430,000 clones, roughly 77% being singletons. This entry belongs to a study of shared clonotypes between healthy human individuals. Sample: PBMCs. The chain uses TRBV27 and TRBJ2-5; weak D call: TRBD1 (5 bases). The sequence was collected from a woman aged 40 to 49 in good health. Some clones in this sample may be carry-over from other donors' samples. The CDR3 loop reads CASSLGRDSSGETQYF. CDR3 coding DNA: TGTGCCAGCAGTTTGGGTCGAGACAGCTCCGGGGAGACCCAGTACTTC.